This T cell receptor (beta chain) was recorded in a study of tumor and adjacent non-tumor tissue in lung cancer. Study-level points and caveats: Patients with more diverse tumor TCRs had worse survival. Normal lung showed higher cumulative top 100 clone frequency than tumor. Tumor tissue had significantly higher TCR diversity than normal lung.

On this clonotype: The target antigen is unknown. One end of the junction fails to match germline, which may point to a read error.

A modified ARM-PCR protocol with three rounds of nested PCR amplified TCRbeta. In TCRdb, the multiplex PCR reads were re-called with MiXCR into one record per CDR3 protein. The profile shows more than 55,000 distinct CDR3 sequences, over 60% of them singletons. No cell sorting was done before RNA was extracted from the tissue. Distant lung tissue was collected more than 3 cm away from the tumor edge. Newly diagnosed lung cancer patients had thoracic surgery in China, August–November 2014, without prior chemotherapy. Germline V CDR1 and CDR2: MNHEY, SVGEGT. This CDR3 region has 16 residues. The TCR comes from a man aged 70-80 years with non-small cell lung cancer. This sequence joins TRBV6-2 or TRBV6-3 and TRBJ2-1; D gene unclear. The sequencing sample was made of distant non-tumor lung tissue. CDR3 in amino acids: CASTYGIGLLGNGQFF. In nucleotides, the CDR3 is TGTGCCAGCACCTACGGCATTGGCTTACTTGGCAATGGGCAGTTCTTC.